One sample yielded the 21 T cell receptor beta chains listed below, sequenced in a study of Tregs in tolerant kidney transplant recipients (dated by TCRdb to between 2018 and 2020). The method behind the library was the immunoSEQ multiplex PCR assay. TCRdb re-hosts the immuneACCESS table, in-frame sequences only. Its copies lack some clones; in the studies checked, an unresolved V gene accounts for under half of them, and the cause for the rest is not known. The table for this sample records about 30,000 clones. Roughly an eighth of the sample is taken by the ten largest. According to the study, the label for this sample's time point signals: blood sample drawn before combined kidney and bone marrow transplant. The material was CD8+ T cells from blood, obtained before the transplant. These receptors originate from a human donor who received a combined kidney and bone marrow transplant.

Of note for this clone: The CDR3 goes on 3 residues after the read ends, and that part is filled in from the germline J gene. The genes are TRBV19 and TRBJ2-3; 13 nucleotides agree with TRBD2. Germline V gene lookup returns CDR1 LNHDA and CDR2 SQIVND (reference sequence). The J segment lost 1 base and the V segment lost 3 bases, leaving 1 base of the junction unmatched. This CDR3 region has 16 residues. The DNA read from the CDR3 is TGTGCCAGTAGTATCGGACTAGCGGGAGGCACAGATACG. Amino acid sequence: CASSIGLAGGTDT. The CDR3 as a whole reads CASSIGLAGGTDTQYF.

A word on this clone: The CDR3 extends 3 residues past the end of the read, so its final part is completed from the germline J gene. The rearrangement links TRBV2 to TRBJ2-7; TRBD2 is a possible D gene (5 bases). V gave up 5 bases and J gave up 5 bases, with 13 bases separating them. Germline loops: CDR1 SNHLY, CDR2 FYNNEI. CDR3 length equals 13 residues. The CDR3 spells CASSLLVWNEQYF. CDR3 DNA, as far as it was read: TGTGCCAGCAGTTTACTAGTATGGAACGAG.

In the case of this clone: The CDR3 end lies 3 residues beyond the end of the read and is filled in from the germline J gene. The chain couples TRBV6-2 or TRBV6-3 to TRBJ2-7, with no clear D. CDR1 is MNHEY, CDR2 SVGEGT, per germline. This CDR3 is built from 11 residues. Trimming took off 6 bases at V and 4 bases at J, with 7 bases between the two ends. The CDR3 region is CASSDLYEQYF. The sequenced part of the CDR3 DNA is TGTGCCAGCAGCGATCTATACGAG.

As to this clone: The DNA ends 3 residues before the CDR3 does, and the rest of the CDR3 is filled in from the germline J gene. This chain uses TRBV19 with TRBJ2-2; unclear D gene. The V end was cut by 7 bases, the J end by 9 bases, with 9 bases between. The V gene's germline CDR1 is LNHDA and CDR2 SQIVND (reference sequence). CDR3 length: 11 residues. The CDR3 DNA, read in part, is TGTGCCAGTAACTATGGTCGGGAG. Protein product: CASNYGRE. The full CDR3 sequence reads CASNYGRELFF.

A remark on this clone: The read halts 3 residues ahead of the CDR3 end, with the missing end drawn from the germline J gene. V and J are TRBV30 and TRBJ2-1; D uncertain. The CDR3 is made up of 13 amino acids. Trimming took off 0 bases at V and 7 bases at J, with 10 bases between the two ends. CDR1 and CDR2 from the germline V gene are GTSNPN and SVGIG (reference sequence). The CDR3 sequence is CAWSVILGNEQFF. The DNA read from the CDR3 is TGTGCCTGGAGTGTGATTCTCGGGAATGAG.

This clone is medium-sized (0.01 to 0.1%) by frequency. Read data end 3 residues before the CDR3 end; the end is taken from the germline J gene. V is TRBV7-9 and J is TRBJ2-7; D might be TRBD1 (5 bases). This CDR3 contains 15 residues. Trimming shortened V by 1 base and J by 2 bases, and 12 bases separated the two germline ends. Germline V gene data show CDR1 as SEHNR and CDR2 as FQNEAQ (reference sequence). The sequenced part of the CDR3 DNA is TGTGCCAGCAGCTTAGTAGCCACCAGGGCCTACGAG. This translates into CASSLVATRAYE. The entire CDR3 sequence reads CASSLVATRAYEQYF.

Remarks on this clone: Read coverage stops 3 residues before the CDR3 terminus; the germline J gene supplies the remainder. This chain connects TRBV19 to TRBJ1-1; 11 positions agree with TRBD1. Germline CDR1 LNHDA, CDR2 SQIVND (reference sequence). V lost 5 bases to trimming and J lost 4 bases; unmatched junction nucleotides: 3. The CDR3 loop spans 14 amino acids. The CDR3 DNA, read in part, is TGTGCCAGTAGTGTCGGGACAGGGGGCACTGAA. Encoded protein: CASSVGTGGTE. The whole CDR3 region reads CASSVGTGGTEAFF.

To note about this clone: From the germline J gene comes the end of the CDR3, since the read stops 3 residues before it. V gene TRBV7-2 combines with J gene TRBJ1-3; D may be TRBD1 (5 bases). Trimming removed 5 bases at V and 2 bases at J, with 10 bases between. This CDR3 has 14 residues. CDR1 is SGHTA and CDR2 is FQGNSA in the germline V gene. CDR3 sequence: CASSEGLAGNTIYF. The DNA read from the CDR3 is TGTGCCAGCAGCGAGGGGTTGGCTGGAAACACC. The complete variable domain, with remaining parts taken from reference TRBV7-2 and TRBJ1-3, reads GAGVSQSPSNKVTEKGKDVELRCDPISGHTALYWYRQSLGQGLEFLIYFQGNSAPDKSGLPSDRFSAERTGGSVSTLTIQRTQQEDSAVYLCASSEGLAGNTIYFGEGSWLTVV.

On this clone: The observed sequence ends 3 residues before the CDR3 terminus, with the missing tail filled in from the germline J gene. The chain carries TRBV29-1 and TRBJ2-5, with D possibly matching TRBD2 (5 bases). Germline assignment: CDR1 SQVTM and CDR2 ANQGSEA. The CDR3 spans 14 residues. Trimming cost V 5 bases and J 7 bases, with 20 bases left between them. The sequenced part of the CDR3 DNA is TGCAGCGTTATATCTCAGGAGGCCTCAGGGACC. Its protein is CSVISQEASGT. The complete CDR3 reads CSVISQEASGTQYF.

About this clone itself: With the read ending 3 residues before the CDR3 end, the germline J gene is used to fill in that end. The genes are TRBV7-2 and TRBJ1-5; D remains ambiguous. V lost 4 bases, J lost 4 bases, and 14 bases lay in between. The CDR3 consists of 15 residues. CDR1 is SGHTA, CDR2 FQGNSA, per germline. CDR3 sequence reads: CASSSAAGFNQPQHF. The sequenced part of the CDR3 DNA is TGTGCCAGCAGCTCCGCGGCGGGATTTAATCAGCCC. Drawing the rest from reference TRBV7-2 and TRBJ1-5, the complete variable domain is GAGVSQSPSNKVTEKGKDVELRCDPISGHTALYWYRQSLGQGLEFLIYFQGNSAPDKSGLPSDRFSAERTGGSVSTLTIQRTQQEDSAVYLCASSSAAGFNQPQHFGDGTRLSIL.

Turning to this clone: The CDR3 end falls 3 residues outside the read, so it is completed with the germline J gene. V is TRBV5-1 and J is TRBJ2-7; TRBD2 is a possible D gene (5 bases). CDR1 and CDR2 (germline): SGHRS, YFSETQ. The V gene lost 4 bases and the J gene lost 3 bases, with 17 bases spanning the gap. This CDR3 contains 15 residues. CDR3 in amino acids: CASSPLGSESYEQYF. The part of the CDR3 DNA that was read is TGCGCCAGCAGCCCCCTGGGTAGCGAGAGCTACGAG.

This clone ranks as medium-sized in terms of frequency. The read is 3 residues too short to cover the CDR3 end, so that end is filled in from the germline J gene. This rearrangement joins TRBV7-3 to TRBJ2-1, with a tentative D call TRBD1 (6 bases). The germline V and J ends were trimmed by 4 bases and 4 bases, with 14 bases remaining between them. The germline gives CDR1 SGHTA, CDR2 FQGTGA. The CDR3 has 15 residues. The CDR3 protein is CASSSSGAGYNEQFF. Incomplete CDR3 DNA: TGTGCCAGCAGCTCTTCAGGGGCAGGATACAATGAG.

This clone shows up as medium-sized by frequency. The CDR3 extends 3 residues past the end of the read, so its final part is completed from the germline J gene. This chain links TRBV10-1 with TRBJ2-7; D is ambiguous. The CDR3 consists of 12 residues. The germline V gene encodes CDR1 WNHNN and CDR2 SYGVQD (reference sequence). Trimming stripped 0 bases from V and 5 bases from J, with 5 bases between. The CDR3 loop is CASSESLDEQYF. The sequenced part of the CDR3 DNA is TGCGCCAGCAGTGAGTCCCTTGACGAG.

Worth noting for this clone: The sequence runs out 3 residues before the end of the CDR3; the remainder is reconstructed from the germline J gene. The V and J genes are TRBV5-5 and TRBJ2-7; a weak D match, TRBD1 (5 bases). The length of the CDR3 is 14 residues. The V end lost 4 bases, the J end lost 2 bases, and 13 bases lay between the germline ends. Looked up from germline, CDR1 is SGHKS and CDR2 is YYEKEE (reference sequence). The CDR3 loop reads CASSQGPEAYEQYF. The sequenced CDR3 bases are TGTGCCAGCAGCCAGGGCCCCGAAGCCTACGAG.

As concerns this clone: The read terminates 3 residues ahead of where the CDR3 ends, so the germline J gene completes it. The rearrangement uses TRBV28 and TRBJ2-5, with a possible D match to TRBD2 (5 bases). From germline, CDR1 is MDHEN and CDR2 SYDVKM. Trimming removed 5 bases from V and 1 base from J, with 17 bases in between. The CDR3 sequence is 16 residues long. The chain's CDR3 is CASSAPVSDFQETQYF. The sequenced CDR3 bases are TGTGCCAGCAGTGCCCCAGTTTCGGACTTCCAAGAGACC.

As for this clone: The CDR3 goes on 3 residues after the read ends, and that part is filled in from the germline J gene. The chain employs TRBV27 and TRBJ1-5, with TRBD1 as a possible D gene (6 bases). The germline V gene encodes CDR1 MNHEY and CDR2 SMNVEV (reference sequence). The ends were cut back, 6 bases at V and 6 bases at J, with 12 bases in the middle. The CDR3 loop spans 13 amino acids. Incomplete CDR3 DNA: TGTGCCAGCAGATTACAGGGCTCTCAGCCC. Translated: CASRLQGSQP. The CDR3, in full, reads CASRLQGSQPQHF.

Comments on this clone: The CDR3 extends 3 residues past the end of the read, so its final part is completed from the germline J gene. The V call is TRBV20-1, the J call TRBJ2-7, with 12 positions matching TRBD2. Germline loops: CDR1 DFQATT, CDR2 SNEGSKA (reference sequence). This CDR3 region has 16 residues. V was pared by 0 bases and J by 4 bases, with 7 bases of the junction left unmatched. The CDR3: CSARDPSGRAPYEQYF. The sequenced CDR3 bases are TGCAGTGCTAGAGACCCTAGCGGGAGGGCCCCGTACGAG.

Concerning this clone: The read ends 3 residues early relative to the CDR3; the germline J gene fills the gap. The genes are TRBV18 and TRBJ2-5, with 7 bases aligning to TRBD1. The germline V gene has CDR1 KGHSH and CDR2 LQKENI. The CDR3 is made up of 14 amino acids. V shed 2 bases, J shed 5 bases, and the junction held 5 bases outside the gene matches. The CDR3 protein is CASSPGQGVETQYF. The sequenced CDR3 bases are TGTGCCAGCTCACCAGGTCAGGGGGTGGAGACC.

The sequenced part of the CDR3 DNA is TGTGCCATAATGACTAGCGGGGACTCCTACGAG. Translated, it gives CAIMTSGDSYE. The full-length CDR3 reads as CAIMTSGDSYEQYF. J is TRBJ2-7 and V is TRBV10-3, with TRBD2 identical over 11 bases. The CDR3 end is not reached by the read, which stops 3 residues before it; the germline J gene fills it in. Trimming took 9 bases from V and 0 from J; bases not matched to a gene: 4. This CDR3 region has 14 residues. Per the germline V gene, CDR1 is ENHRY and CDR2 is SYGVKD.

Details on this clone: The read finishes 3 residues shy of the CDR3 end, and the germline J gene is used to complete it. The chain links TRBV19 to TRBJ2-7; D perhaps matches TRBD2 (5 bases). The V end was cut by 3 bases, the J end by 4 bases, with 19 bases between. This CDR3 has 16 residues. In germline, CDR1 is LNHDA, CDR2 SQIVND (reference sequence). CDR3 in amino acids: CASSMKSGLPHYEQYF. The CDR3 DNA, read in part, is TGTGCCAGTAGTATGAAGTCTGGACTCCCCCATTACGAG.

In the case of this clone: Read sequence stops 3 residues before the CDR3 end, and the germline J gene provides the missing end. This chain links TRBV7-9 with TRBJ1-2, with D possibly TRBD1 on 6 matching bases. Looked up from germline, CDR1 is SEHNR and CDR2 is FQNEAQ (reference sequence). Trimming took off 1 base at V and 7 bases at J, with 16 bases between the two ends. The CDR3 runs to 15 residues. CDR3: CASSLVSPRTVGYTF. Partial CDR3 DNA: TGTGCCAGCAGCTTAGTTAGCCCCCGGACAGTTGGC.